These 29 T cell receptor beta chains share one sample of origin, sequenced in a study of siplizumab effects on memory and regulatory T cells. Only in-frame clones appear in the TCRdb table, and some are missing; sequencing was by immunoSEQ multiplex PCR. The table has more than 45,000 clones, under 98% seen once; the top ten hold over 0.6%. Sequenced sample: naive CD4+ T cells sorted from blood. These receptors originate from a human donor in good health.

This clone was picked up one time. The same CDR3 can be traced to other DNA sequences in this sample. The chain links TRBV15 to TRBJ2-3, with D tentatively TRBD1 (7 bases). Germline assignment: CDR1 LNHNV and CDR2 YYDKDF (reference sequence). The CDR3 extends over 16 amino acids. V dropped 1 base and J dropped 3 bases, with 14 bases sitting between them. The CDR3 DNA reads TGTGCCACCAGCAGAGGGGGTGCAGGGGGGACAGATACGCAGTATTTT. Protein sequence: CATSRGGAGGTDTQYF.

The J gene is TRBJ2-5, the V gene TRBV10-3, with 8 bases lining up with TRBD1. The CDR3 loop spans 13 amino acids. With V trimmed by 7 bases and J by 4 bases, 5 bases remained unmatched. Per the germline V gene, CDR1 is ENHRY and CDR2 is SYGVKD. Written as DNA, the CDR3 is TGTGCCATCAAATCAGGGGGCCGAGAGACCCAGTACTTC. Its protein is CAIKSGGRETQYF.

The rearrangement uses TRBV7-9 and TRBJ2-6, with D tentatively TRBD2 (5 bases). CDR1 and CDR2 (germline): SEHNR, FQNEAQ (reference sequence). The CDR3 extends over 15 amino acids. V lost 5 bases and J 0 bases, leaving 8 bases between the germline ends. CDR3 nucleotide sequence: TGTGCCAGCAGCCTTGGGAGCTCTGGGGCCAACGTCCTGACTTTC. Translated, it gives CASSLGSSGANVLTF. The full variable domain, with the rest looked up from reference TRBV7-9 and TRBJ2-6, is DTGVSQNPRHKITKRGQNVTFRCDPISEHNRLYWYRQTLGQGPEFLTYFQNEAQLEKSRLLSDRFSAERPKGSFSTLEIQRTEQGDSAMYLCASSLGSSGANVLTFGAGSRLTVL.

The genes are TRBV18 and TRBJ2-5; tentatively, D is TRBD1 (5 bases). Trimming left V 4 bases short and J 1 base short, with 10 bases between. Looked up from germline, CDR1 is KGHSH and CDR2 is LQKENI. The CDR3 runs to 14 residues. In nucleotides, the CDR3 is TGTGCCAGCTCACTAGACAGAAGCCAAGAGACCCAGTACTTC. Translated: CASSLDRSQETQYF.

The table lists this clone with a count of one. V is TRBV19 and J is TRBJ2-2; D not certain. Germline V CDR1 and CDR2: LNHDA, SQIVND (reference sequence). CDR3 length equals 12 residues. V gave up 4 bases and J gave up 5 bases, with 5 bases separating them. The chain's CDR3 is CASSTSTGELFF. The CDR3, as DNA: TGTGCCAGTAGTACGTCAACCGGGGAGCTGTTTTTT.

The chain is built from TRBV7-8 and TRBJ1-6; no definite D call. Trimming left V 1 base short and J 0 bases short, with 22 bases between. Germline-derived CDR1 and CDR2 are SGHVS and FQNEAQ. The CDR3 consists of 21 residues. Written as DNA, the CDR3 is TGTGCCAGCAGCTTAGGTATCCGCGCCGGTGGCCTAAGCTCCTATAATTCACCCCTCCACTTT. Protein product: CASSLGIRAGGLSSYNSPLHF.

As DNA, the CDR3 is TGTGCCAGCAGTTTAGGAGGGTTCAATTCACCCCTCCACTTT. The encoded protein is CASSLGGFNSPLHF. The V gene is TRBV27, the J gene TRBJ1-6; D not certain. V dropped 2 bases and J dropped 7 bases, with 9 bases sitting between them. This CDR3 region has 14 residues. CDR1 MNHEY and CDR2 SMNVEV come from the germline V gene (reference sequence).

The rearrangement uses TRBV10-3 and TRBJ2-7; 7 positions match TRBD1. This CDR3 is 15 amino acids long. Germline-derived CDR1 and CDR2 are ENHRY and SYGVKD. Germline trimming cut 2 bases from V and 4 bases from J; bases unmatched to any gene: 8. The CDR3 nucleotides read TGTGCCATCAGTGAGAGCGGACAGGCCCGGTACGAGCAGTACTTC. Its protein product is CAISESGQARYEQYF.

This clone was recorded only once. V gene TRBV28 combines with J gene TRBJ1-1, with 7 positions matching TRBD1. Germline V gives CDR1 MDHEN, CDR2 SYDVKM. The trim removed 7 bases at V and 1 base at J, leaving 21 bases unmatched. The CDR3 length is 19 residues. This chain's CDR3 is CASNRRQGKRTGENTEAFF. In DNA, the CDR3 is TGTGCCAGCAACCGTCGACAGGGAAAAAGGACAGGCGAGAACACTGAAGCTTTCTTT.

J is TRBJ2-6 and V is TRBV10-3, with 11 bases that match TRBD1. Germline V gene sequence: CDR1 ENHRY, CDR2 SYGVKD. Germline trimming cut 3 bases from V and 2 bases from J; bases unmatched to any gene: 3. The CDR3 extends over 17 amino acids. The CDR3: CAISERTGGAGANVLTF. The CDR3 DNA reads TGTGCCATCAGTGAACGGACAGGGGGCGCTGGGGCCAACGTCCTGACTTTC.

The chain uses TRBV28 and TRBJ1-2; D unclear. The V end was cut by 5 bases, the J end by 5 bases, with 12 bases between. The CDR3 totals 13 residues. Germline V gene lookup returns CDR1 MDHEN and CDR2 SYDVKM. The CDR3 region is CASSPKPTYGYTF. The CDR3 region has the DNA TGTGCCAGCAGTCCAAAACCGACTTATGGCTACACCTTC.

The rearrangement joins TRBV11-2 to TRBJ2-5, with D hard to call. The end of the DNA fits TRBJ2-7 better, so the J call may be wrong. CDR3 length: 12 residues. Per germline, CDR1 SGHAT and CDR2 FQNNGV. The CDR3 spells CASSLGDYEQYF. CDR3 nucleotides: TGTGCCAGCAGCTTAGGGGACTACGAGCAGTACTTC.

The genes are TRBV18 and TRBJ2-1, with TRBD2 matching over 7 bases. This CDR3 comprises 16 residues. After removal of 3 bases from V and 7 bases from J, the junction contained 12 bases not matched to a gene. The germline V gene encodes CDR1 KGHSH and CDR2 LQKENI. CDR3 region: CASSPSRASGGNEQFF. The CDR3 coding sequence is TGTGCCAGCTCACCTAGTCGGGCTAGCGGTGGTAATGAGCAGTTCTTC.

CDR3: CASSRGQGWYEQYF. The CDR3 DNA follows: TGTGCCAGCAGCCGAGGACAGGGATGGTACGAGCAGTACTTC. V usage is TRBV6-6 and J usage is TRBJ2-7, with 8 bases that match TRBD1. The CDR3 has 14 residues. Germline CDR1 and CDR2: MNHNY and SVGAGI (reference sequence). The V gene end was trimmed by 6 bases and the J gene end by 4 bases; junction bases not matched to a gene: 8.

The chain has TRBV19 and TRBJ2-7; the match to TRBD1 covers 7 bases. CDR3 length: 15 amino acids. CDR1 LNHDA and CDR2 SQIVND come from the germline V gene (reference sequence). The V gene end was trimmed by 1 base and the J gene end by 4 bases; junction bases not matched to a gene: 7. The CDR3 region has the DNA TGTGCCAGTAGTATAGGGACAGGCAACCTTTACGAGCAGTACTTC. Translated: CASSIGTGNLYEQYF.

This sequence joins TRBV28 and TRBJ1-1, with D possibly TRBD1 on 6 matching bases. The length of the CDR3 is 15 residues. Trimming took 6 bases from V and 4 from J, leaving 18 bases between them. Germline lookup yields CDR1 MDHEN and CDR2 SYDVKM. CDR3 in DNA: TGTGCCAGCAGGAAGCCGCAGGGGTTTAGCACTGAAGCTTTCTTT. Its protein is CASRKPQGFSTEAFF.

The rearrangement links TRBV7-2 to TRBJ2-2, with D hard to call. The germline V and J ends were trimmed by 0 bases and 3 bases, with 8 bases remaining between them. This CDR3 is built from 15 residues. Per germline, CDR1 SGHTA and CDR2 FQGNSA. In DNA, the CDR3 is TGTGCCAGCAGCTTAGCAGGCCGGGACACCGGGGAGCTGTTTTTT. Translating it yields CASSLAGRDTGELFF.

The V and J genes are TRBV27 and TRBJ2-1; TRBD2 agrees at 13 bases. CDR3 length: 15 amino acids. Germline CDR1 is MNHEY and CDR2 is SMNVEV (reference sequence). V was clipped by 4 bases and J by 9 bases; unmatched bases: 6. In DNA, the CDR3 is TGTGCCAGCAGTTGGGGACTAGCGGGAAAAGGTGAGCAGTTCTTC. This encodes CASSWGLAGKGEQFF.

The rearrangement uses TRBV18 and TRBJ1-1, with 8 bases matching TRBD1. Losses at the gene ends were 3 bases for V and 4 bases for J; bases not matched to a gene: 7. The CDR3 loop spans 15 amino acids. From germline, CDR1 is KGHSH and CDR2 LQKENI. The CDR3 loop reads CASSPKAGGVTEAFF. As DNA, the CDR3 is TGTGCCAGCTCACCTAAGGCAGGGGGCGTCACTGAAGCTTTCTTT. The full variable domain, rest sourced from reference TRBV18 and TRBJ1-1, is NAGVMQNPRHLVRRRGQEARLRCSPMKGHSHVYWYRQLPEEGLKFMVYLQKENIIDESGMPKERFSAEFPKEGPSILRIQQVVRGDSAAYFCASSPKAGGVTEAFFGQGTRLTVV.

The chain employs TRBV28 and TRBJ2-3; D possibly corresponds to TRBD2 (7 bases). Per germline, CDR1 MDHEN and CDR2 SYDVKM. This CDR3 region has 15 residues. The V end lost 2 bases, the J end lost 4 bases, and 13 bases lay between the germline ends. The CDR3 protein is CASSLIGGQADTQYF. The CDR3 DNA reads TGTGCCAGCAGTTTAATCGGGGGGCAAGCAGATACGCAGTATTTT.

CDR3 nucleotides: TGTGCCAGCAGCTTACGCGACCGATACAATGAGCAGTTCTTC. Translated: CASSLRDRYNEQFF. V and J are TRBV5-6 and TRBJ2-1, with D uncertain. Trimming pared 2 bases from V and 4 bases from J, leaving 10 bases between. Germline V gene data show CDR1 as SGHDT and CDR2 as YYEEEE. The CDR3 runs to 14 residues.

The V and J genes are TRBV27 and TRBJ2-2, with 10 positions matching TRBD1. V lost 8 bases and J lost 0; bases outside the gene matches: 9. The germline gives CDR1 MNHEY, CDR2 SMNVEV (reference sequence). The CDR3 spans 17 residues. The CDR3 sequence: CASRRDRGRANTGELFF. CDR3 coding DNA: TGTGCCAGCCGCCGGGACAGGGGCCGAGCGAACACCGGGGAGCTGTTTTTT.

Note on this clone: At one boundary the junction diverges from the germline segment, which might be a read error. The V and J genes are TRBV7-7 and TRBJ2-5, with D unclear. CDR1 SSHAT and CDR2 FNYEAQ come from the germline V gene (reference sequence). The length of the CDR3 is 14 residues. CDR3 sequence (DNA): TGTGCTAGCAGCTCCGGAAGAATTCAGGAGACCCAGTACTTC. Protein product: CASSSGRIQETQYF.

The chain uses TRBV23-1 and TRBJ2-5; 12 bases map to TRBD2. TRBV23-1 is given ORF status, its function remaining uncertain. J gave up 2 bases and V 2 bases, and 6 bases lay outside the gene matches. This CDR3 contains 17 residues. Written as DNA, the CDR3 is TGCGCCAGCAGTCAACCCCCTAGCGGGAGGGAGCAAGAGACCCAGTACTTC. It specifies CASSQPPSGREQETQYF.

This chain joins TRBV6-5 and TRBJ1-2; D remains unclear. The ends were cut back, 11 bases at V and 4 bases at J, with 14 bases in the middle. Per the germline V gene, CDR1 is MNHEY and CDR2 is SVGAGI. The CDR3 covers 12 residues. CDR3 DNA: TGTGCCTCTTCCCGCAGCGGCTATGGCTACACCTTC. Translated: CASSRSGYGYTF.

The rearrangement joins TRBV6-5 to TRBJ2-7; unclear D gene. The CDR3 sequence is 12 residues long. Looked up from germline, CDR1 is MNHEY and CDR2 is SVGAGI. The V and J ends lost 4 bases and 4 bases respectively, with 8 bases between them. This chain's CDR3 is CASSFNGYEQYF. CDR3 nucleotide sequence: TGTGCCAGCAGTTTCAACGGGTACGAGCAGTACTTC.

This clone came up a few times. The genes are TRBV18 and TRBJ1-5; 9 bases line up with TRBD1. V trimming: 4 bases; J trimming: 7 bases; junction bases outside the gene matches: 8. This CDR3 has 15 amino acids. CDR1 is KGHSH, CDR2 LQKENI, per germline. The CDR3 bases are TGTGCCAGCTCACAAGCGGGACAGGGAGGCCAGCCCCAGCATTTT. Translating it yields CASSQAGQGGQPQHF.

This chain joins TRBV18 and TRBJ2-3; D is perhaps TRBD1 (6 bases). The germline V gene encodes CDR1 KGHSH and CDR2 LQKENI. Trimming took off 6 bases at V and 2 bases at J, with 12 bases between the two ends. This CDR3 comprises 14 residues. The DNA for the CDR3 is TGTGCCAGCTCGCCCCGGACAGCCACAGATACGCAGTATTTT. Amino acids: CASSPRTATDTQYF.

The chain joins TRBV21-1 to TRBJ2-1; the table's TRBD2 call for D was not verified on the DNA. TRBV21-1 is given as a pseudogene. This CDR3 comprises 16 residues. The CDR3 is CASRMNIGVIYNEQFF. CDR3 in DNA: TGTGCCAGCAGGATGAATATCGGGGTTATCTACAATGAGCAGTTCTTC.